Given below is one T cell receptor (beta chain) in context. Data came from immunoSEQ multiplex PCR; TCRdb stores just in-frame clones and leaves some out. The repertoire holds some 240,000 clones, with about 86% as singletons. This specimen belongs to a study of blood T cell repertoires in COVID-19. Ages ranged from roughly 18 to 100 years, with residence in about 24 US areas. V lost 8 bases and J 6 bases, leaving 20 bases between the germline ends. CDR3 size: 15 residues. Per germline, CDR1 MNHEY and CDR2 SVGAGI. The chain joins TRBV6-5 to TRBJ1-5, with a tentative D call TRBD1 (6 bases). The specimen was PBMCs or T cells enriched from blood (not recorded which). This sequence was found in a man younger than 45 with acute COVID-19. CDR3 coding DNA: TGTGCCAGCTCTGAGGGGACGGGGGGCGGTCAGCCCCAGCATTTT. Protein: CASSEGTGGGQPQHF.